The rows below give T cell receptor beta chains drawn from one sample of a study of cytomegalovirus exposure and HLA in healthy donors. Method: immunoSEQ multiplex PCR; TCRdb's copy keeps in-frame clones and lacks some. The sample lists 50,000 to 70,000 clones; 90% to 95% were seen once. Sequencing was carried out using PBMCs. The source is a woman younger than 35 in good health and CMV-seropositive. CDR3s include the opening cysteine and the closing phenylalanine or tryptophan. The D gene is left open where the match is weak. The size field is filled for only some rows; it gives once, few, many or a size class.

cdr3_nt	cdr3_aa	clone_size	v_call	j_call	d_call
TGTGCCAGCAGCCTGTCGACGGGTTATGGCTACACCTTC	CASSLSTGYGYTF	-	TRBV7-6	TRBJ1-2	-
TGTGCCAGCAGTTATCGAACCGGGACAGGGTCGTTTAATGAGCAGTTCTTC	CASSYRTGTGSFNEQFF	-	TRBV27	TRBJ2-1	TRBD1
TGTGCCAGCATACCCCCCCAGGGGTCGAACGAGCAGTACTTC	CASIPPQGSNEQYF	-	TRBV2	TRBJ2-7	-
TGTGCCAGCAGCCCGACAGCTGGGGGCAATCAGCCCCAGCATTTT	CASSPTAGGNQPQHF	medium-sized	TRBV6-5	TRBJ1-5	-
TGTGCCACCTCCCCTTACTCGTACGAGCAGTACTTC	CATSPYSYEQYF	-	TRBV28	TRBJ2-7	-
TGCGCCAGCAGCCGAGCAGGGGAATGGGACAATCAGCCCCAGCATTTT	CASSRAGEWDNQPQHF	-	TRBV4-1	TRBJ1-5	-
TGTGCCAGCAGTGCCACAGGGGGCGCGGCAGATACGCAGTATTTT	CASSATGGAADTQYF	-	TRBV27	TRBJ2-3	TRBD1
TGTGCCAGCAGTACCAGGACTGAAGCTTTCTTT	CASSTRTEAFF	-	TRBV28	TRBJ1-1	-
TGTGCCAGCAGCTGGACAGGGAACACCGGGGAGCTGTTTTTT	CASSWTGNTGELFF	-	TRBV7-2	TRBJ2-2	TRBD1
TGTGCCACCAGCAGAGATTCGGGAGGCACCGGGGAGCTGTTTTTT	CATSRDSGGTGELFF	-	TRBV15	TRBJ2-2	TRBD2
TGTGCCACCAGCGCGGGGAGGGCTAGTTTGGCAGTACCAAACTATGGCTACACCTTC	CATSAGRASLAVPNYGYTF	-	TRBV15	TRBJ1-2	-
TGTGCCAGCACCACAGGGGGCGATACCTATGGCTACACCTTC	CASTTGGDTYGYTF	-	TRBV5-5	TRBJ1-2	TRBD1
TGTGCCAGCAGCTTGGGTCTCGGGGGCTCCTACGAGCAGTACTTC	CASSLGLGGSYEQYF	many	TRBV7-8	TRBJ2-7	-
TGTGCCAGCAGCGTAGAGCCCCAGGGTCGCTCTGGAAACACCATATATTTT	CASSVEPQGRSGNTIYF	-	TRBV9	TRBJ1-3	-
TGTGCCAGCAGTTTATCGTCAGGGGGACGGGGCGAGCAGTACTTC	CASSLSSGGRGEQYF	-	TRBV27	TRBJ2-7	TRBD1
TGCGCCAGCAGCCAAGATCAGAAGGACATTGAAGCTTTCTTT	CASSQDQKDIEAFF	-	TRBV4-3	TRBJ1-1	-
TGTGCCAGTAGTACCTACCCACAGGGCATTGAGCAGTACTTC	CASSTYPQGIEQYF	-	TRBV19	TRBJ2-7	-
TGTGCCAGCAGCCCGCGGGTGTTGGGGACAGGGGAGCTGTTTTTT	CASSPRVLGTGELFF	-	TRBV7-6	TRBJ2-2	-
TGCGCCAGCAGCTCGAACCCGAGGGTACCCAACTCCTACGAGCAGTACTTC	CASSSNPRVPNSYEQYF	-	TRBV4-1	TRBJ2-7	-
TGTGCCAGCAGTGAAATTGGACTTAATGAAAAACTGTTTTTT	CASSEIGLNEKLFF	-	TRBV6-1	TRBJ1-4	-
TGTGCCAGCAGTCGCAGGACAGATATTAGCACAGATACGCAGTATTTT	CASSRRTDISTDTQYF	-	TRBV27	TRBJ2-3	-
TGTGCCAGTAGAGCCCCGACAGGGCAATTCTATGGCTACACCTTC	CASRAPTGQFYGYTF	-	TRBV19	TRBJ1-2	TRBD1
TGCGCCAGCAGCCAAGGGGGAGGGGTTAGAACTAATAGGGGGCTGTTTTTT	CASSQGGGVRTNRGLFF	-	TRBV4-1	TRBJ2-2	TRBD2
TGTGCCAGCAGTAACTCCGGGACAGGGTCGAGGGAGCAGTACTTC	CASSNSGTGSREQYF	once	TRBV6-5	TRBJ2-7	TRBD1
TGTGCCAGCAGCTCCCCGGCGACAGCAGGGAACACTGAAGCTTTCTTT	CASSSPATAGNTEAFF	-	TRBV13	TRBJ1-1	-
TGTGCCAGCAGCCGACTAGCGGGATCCCTTTTTTCCTACGAGCAGTACTTC	CASSRLAGSLFSYEQYF	-	TRBV28	TRBJ2-7	TRBD2
TGTGCCAGCAGCCCAGCGGGGTCGGGGAGCTCTGGAAACACCATATATTTT	CASSPAGSGSSGNTIYF	-	TRBV7-9	TRBJ1-3	-
TGTGCCAGCAGCTTTGGTGCGGGGGATACGCAGTATTTT	CASSFGAGDTQYF	-	TRBV5-8	TRBJ2-3	-
TGTGCCAGCAGTGAAGGGCCAACCGATACGCAGTATTTT	CASSEGPTDTQYF	-	TRBV2	TRBJ2-3	-
TGTGCCAGCAGTGACTCGATAGGAGCCGGGGAGCTGTTTTTT	CASSDSIGAGELFF	few	TRBV6-4	TRBJ2-2	-
TGTGCCATCAGTCCTCCTACCGGGTCCGACGGGGCCAACGTCCTGACTTTC	CAISPPTGSDGANVLTF	-	TRBV10-3	TRBJ2-6	-
TGTGCCAGCAGCGTAGACGGGGTCTACGAGCAGTACTTC	CASSVDGVYEQYF	-	TRBV9	TRBJ2-7	-
TGCGCCCAGCACGCGGGACTTGCCAGCACAGATACGCAGTATTTT	CAQHAGLASTDTQYF	-	TRBV5-1	TRBJ2-3	-
TGTGCCAGCAGCTTAGAACCCAGGGGGAGCTCCTACGAGCAGTACTTC	CASSLEPRGSSYEQYF	-	TRBV7-9	TRBJ2-7	TRBD1
TGTGCCAGCAGTGATACCTATGGCTCTGGGGCCAACGTCCTGACTTTC	CASSDTYGSGANVLTF	-	TRBV6-1	TRBJ2-6	-
TGTGCCAGCAGGGGAGCGGGACCAGGGACCGGGGAGCTGTTTTTT	CASRGAGPGTGELFF	-	TRBV28	TRBJ2-2	TRBD2
TGCGCCAGCAGCTTGGCGGGAGGGGGGGTCCAAGAGACCCAGTACTTC	CASSLAGGGVQETQYF	-	TRBV5-1	TRBJ2-5	TRBD2
TGTGCCAGCTCAGACACTAGCAGCGCGAACACCGGGGAGCTGTTTTTT	CASSDTSSANTGELFF	-	TRBV18	TRBJ2-2	-
TGTGCCAGCAGCTTGGCCCTCGTCAGAGGGGGCTTTGGTGGCTACACCTTC	CASSLALVRGGFGGYTF	-	TRBV5-5	TRBJ1-2	TRBD1
TGTGCCAGTAGTAGGGACAGAGGTGGCAATCAGCCCCAGCATTTT	CASSRDRGGNQPQHF	-	TRBV19	TRBJ1-5	TRBD1
TGCAGCGTTGGCGGGACTAGCGGGAGGGATGATGAGCAGTTCTTC	CSVGGTSGRDDEQFF	-	TRBV29-1	TRBJ2-1	TRBD2
TGTGCCAGCAGTTTACCCCTAGCGGAGTACAATGAGCAGTTCTTC	CASSLPLAEYNEQFF	-	TRBV27	TRBJ2-1	TRBD2
TGCGCCAGCAGCCAAGCAGACAGGGTTTGGACTGAAGCTTTCTTT	CASSQADRVWTEAFF	-	TRBV4-1	TRBJ1-1	TRBD1
TGCGCCAGCAGACCCCTAGCGGGCGAGGGATCGTCCTACGAGCAGTACTTC	CASRPLAGEGSSYEQYF	-	TRBV5-1	TRBJ2-7	TRBD2
TGCGCCAGCAGCCCCAGTTGGGGCAGGGGAAGATCTGGCTACACCTTC	CASSPSWGRGRSGYTF	-	TRBV4-1	TRBJ1-2	-
TGCGCCAGCAGCCGGGCCCTGGCTAGCGGACAAGAGACCCAGTACTTC	CASSRALASGQETQYF	-	TRBV4-1	TRBJ2-5	TRBD2
TGTGCCAGCAGTATGGGACAGGGGAAAAGGGGGAACATTCAGTACTTC	CASSMGQGKRGNIQYF	-	TRBV2	TRBJ2-4	TRBD1
TGTGCCAGCACCTCCCCCCGGAAGGGGGCCTACGAGCAGTACTTC	CASTSPRKGAYEQYF	-	TRBV28	TRBJ2-7	-
TGCGCCAGCAGCCCTCGGGACAGCGGGTCGAAGTATAGCAATCAGCCCCAGCATTTT	CASSPRDSGSKYSNQPQHF	-	TRBV4-1	TRBJ1-5	TRBD1
TGTGCCAGTAGATTGCTTTGGGGGCCCTTCACAGATACGCAGTATTTT	CASRLLWGPFTDTQYF	-	TRBV19	TRBJ2-3	-
TGTGCCTGGAGTTATAGCGGCCAAGAGACCCAGTACTTC	CAWSYSGQETQYF	-	TRBV30	TRBJ2-5	-
TGTGCCAGCAGTTTATATGTGCTAGCGGAGGGTATGGGGGAGCTGTTTTTT	CASSLYVLAEGMGELFF	-	TRBV28	TRBJ2-2	TRBD2
TGTGCCAGCAGCGGACTGACCCCCAGCCACGAGCAGTACTTC	CASSGLTPSHEQYF	-	TRBV5-6	TRBJ2-7	-
TGTGCCAGCAGCGTAGTTAGCGGGGGGGTGGATACGCAGTATTTT	CASSVVSGGVDTQYF	-	TRBV9	TRBJ2-3	TRBD2
TGTGCCAGCACGGGGATAGGCAGGCGGCCTCAAGCAAAGAACACCGGGGAGCTGTTTTTT	CASTGIGRRPQAKNTGELFF	once	TRBV28	TRBJ2-2	-
TGTGCCAGTAGTAAGCCCGGGACAGAGAACACTGAAGCTTTCTTT	CASSKPGTENTEAFF	-	TRBV19	TRBJ1-1	TRBD1
TGTGCCAGCAGCTTACAGGGGCAGACTGAAGCTTTCTTT	CASSLQGQTEAFF	-	TRBV25-1	TRBJ1-1	TRBD1
TGTGCCAGCAGCGGCCGGACTGGGACCTACGAGCAGTACTTC	CASSGRTGTYEQYF	few	TRBV4-2	TRBJ2-7	-
TGCAGTGCAAAAGTGCGAGAGACCCAGTACTTC	CSAKVRETQYF	-	TRBV20-1	TRBJ2-5	-
TGTGCCAGTACCGTAGACACGTATGGCTACACCTTC	CASTVDTYGYTF	-	TRBV19	TRBJ1-2	-